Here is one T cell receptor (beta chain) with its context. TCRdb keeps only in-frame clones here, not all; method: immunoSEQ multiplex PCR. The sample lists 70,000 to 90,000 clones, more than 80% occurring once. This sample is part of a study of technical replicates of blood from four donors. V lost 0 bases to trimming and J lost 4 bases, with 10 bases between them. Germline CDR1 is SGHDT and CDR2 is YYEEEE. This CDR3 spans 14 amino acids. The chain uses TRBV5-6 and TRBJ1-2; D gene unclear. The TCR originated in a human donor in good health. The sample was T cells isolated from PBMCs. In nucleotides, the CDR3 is TGTGCCAGCAGCTTGGAACGGTCGAGCTATGGCTACACCTTC. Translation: CASSLERSSYGYTF. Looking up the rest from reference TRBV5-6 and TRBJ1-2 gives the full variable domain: DAGVTQSPTHLIKTRGQQVTLRCSPKSGHDTVSWYQQALGQGPQFIFQYYEEEERQRGNFPDRFSGHQFPNYSSELNVNALLLGDSALYLCASSLERSSYGYTFGSGTRLTVV.